This TCR beta chain was obtained from a study of CD8 T cells in ankylosing spondylitis. Study observations and caveats: Disease-associated clones were reportedly significantly overrepresented in matched ankylosing spondylitis synovial fluid. Some motif variants were previously reported in reactive arthritis synovial fluid and blood. Among TCR beta sequences, a motif of several highly homologous variants appeared characteristic of ankylosing spondylitis blood.

In the case of this clonotype: What it binds is not known.

Each CDR3 protein gets one entry after TCRdb re-called the 5' RACE reads with MiXCR. The profile shows around 300,000 distinct CDR3 sequences, less than 25% of them singletons. The TCR was taken from a female donor with ankylosing spondylitis or in good health (not recorded which). Specimen: blood, either unsorted or a sorted T cell fraction (not recorded which).

DNA for the CDR3: TGTGCCACCAGTGATGAGGCAGTCGGGGGGAATGAGCAGTTCTTC. Translating gives CATSDEAVGGNEQFF. This chain connects TRBV24-1 to TRBJ2-1; 7 bases match TRBD2. This CDR3 spans 15 amino acids. The germline CDR1 and CDR2 sequences are KGHDR and SFDVKD. The V segment lost 3 bases and the J segment 7 bases; nucleotides outside the gene matches: 8.